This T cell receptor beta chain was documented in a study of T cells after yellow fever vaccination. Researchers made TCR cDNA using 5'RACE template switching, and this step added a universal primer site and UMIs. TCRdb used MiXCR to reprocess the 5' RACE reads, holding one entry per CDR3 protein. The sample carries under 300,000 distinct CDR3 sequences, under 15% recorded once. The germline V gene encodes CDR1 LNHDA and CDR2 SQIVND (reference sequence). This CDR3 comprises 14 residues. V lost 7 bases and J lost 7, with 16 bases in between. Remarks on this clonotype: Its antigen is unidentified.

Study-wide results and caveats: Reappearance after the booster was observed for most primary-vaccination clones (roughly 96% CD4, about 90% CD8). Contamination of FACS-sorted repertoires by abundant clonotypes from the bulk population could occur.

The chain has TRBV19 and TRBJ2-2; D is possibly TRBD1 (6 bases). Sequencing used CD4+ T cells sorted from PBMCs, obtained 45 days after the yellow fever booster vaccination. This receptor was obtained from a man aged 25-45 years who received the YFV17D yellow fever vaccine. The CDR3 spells CASTLTGLLGELFF. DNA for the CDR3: TGTGCCAGTACCTTGACAGGATTACTCGGGGAGCTGTTTTTT.